Following are 31 T cell receptor beta chains from one sample sequenced in a study of T cell responses to AZD1222 COVID-19 vaccine (dated by TCRdb to 2020 to 2022). Library preparation used the immunoSEQ multiplex PCR assay. Held by TCRdb, this immuneACCESS table contains in-frame sequences only and omits some clones. Under half of the omission traces to an unresolved V gene where checked; the cause of the rest is unknown. For this sample the table gives some 120,000 clones, of which approximately 88% were detected only once. Roughly 4.2% of the sample is held by the ten biggest clonotypes. What this sample's time point label stands for: baseline before first vaccination. Sequencing was performed on peripheral blood, taken on day 0 of AZD1222 vaccination. These receptors all come from an adult in good health.

The V call is TRBV11-2, the J call TRBJ1-1, with D possibly being TRBD1 (5 bases). In germline, CDR1 is SGHAT, CDR2 FQNNGV. The CDR3 spans 18 residues. The ends were cut back, 0 bases at V and 0 bases at J, with 17 bases in the middle. CDR3 in DNA: TGTGCCAGCAGCTTAGATTATAACAGGCGGGTGATGAACACTGAAGCTTTCTTT. Translated: CASSLDYNRRVMNTEAFF.

CDR3 amino acids: CASSLDSVGEQFF. DNA for the CDR3: TGTGCCAGCAGCTTAGATTCGGTGGGTGAGCAGTTCTTC. V is TRBV7-2 and J is TRBJ2-1, with unresolved D. The CDR3 is 13 amino acids. Trimming removed 1 base at V and 9 bases at J, with 10 bases between. CDR1 and CDR2 (germline): SGHTA, FQGNSA.

The V call is TRBV10-3, the J call TRBJ2-5, with 12 bases that match TRBD2. Germline assignment: CDR1 ENHRY and CDR2 SYGVKD. The CDR3 sequence is 13 residues long. V was pared by 10 bases and J by 3 bases, with 3 bases of the junction left unmatched. The CDR3 coding sequence is TGTGCCACCCGACTAGCGGGAGAAGAGACCCAGTACTTC. Encoded protein: CATRLAGEETQYF.

The chain uses TRBV27 and TRBJ1-1; 7 bases align to TRBD1. J was trimmed by 5 bases and V by 7 bases; bases with no gene match: 7. Germline-derived CDR1 and CDR2 are MNHEY and SMNVEV (reference sequence). The CDR3 runs to 13 residues. In DNA form, the CDR3 reads TGTGCCAGCACCCGTTCAGGGGGGACTGAAGCTTTCTTT. Its protein is CASTRSGGTEAFF.

V gene TRBV9 combines with J gene TRBJ2-1, with TRBD2 matching over 7 bases. V was pared by 0 bases and J by 1 base, with 1 base of the junction left unmatched. Germline CDR1 SGDLS, CDR2 YYNGEE. The CDR3 has 15 amino acids. The CDR3 protein is CASSVDGGSYNEQFF. The CDR3 DNA is TGTGCCAGCAGCGTAGACGGGGGGTCCTACAATGAGCAGTTCTTC. Full variable domain (missing parts from reference TRBV9 and TRBJ2-1): DSGVTQTPKHLITATGQRVTLRCSPRSGDLSVYWYQQSLDQGLQFLIQYYNGEERAKGNILERFSAQQFPDLHSELNLSSLELGDSALYFCASSVDGGSYNEQFFGPGTRLTVL.

This chain connects TRBV5-1 to TRBJ2-5; 8 bases agree with TRBD1. Germline trimming cut 1 base from V and 1 base from J; bases unmatched to any gene: 3. The CDR3 runs to 15 residues. The germline V gene encodes CDR1 SGHRS and CDR2 YFSETQ. CDR3 sequence (DNA): TGCGCCAGCAGCTTGACGGGACAGGTCCAAGAGACCCAGTACTTC. It translates to CASSLTGQVQETQYF.

The chain uses TRBV19 and TRBJ2-7, with 8 bases fitting TRBD1. The germline V gene encodes CDR1 LNHDA and CDR2 SQIVND (reference sequence). CDR3 length: 14 residues. The V gene end was trimmed by 5 bases and the J gene end by 3 bases; junction bases not matched to a gene: 6. The CDR3 DNA sequence: TGTGCCAGTAGTCTTGGACAGGGAGTCTACGAGCAGTACTTC. This codes for CASSLGQGVYEQYF.

A word on this clone: The sample contains more than one DNA sequence encoding this CDR3. This chain links TRBV7-9 with TRBJ2-7; D is undetermined. Trimming took 8 bases from V and 4 from J, leaving 12 bases between them. The germline gives CDR1 SEHNR, CDR2 FQNEAQ (reference sequence). The length of the CDR3 is 12 residues. The CDR3 sequence is CASGAAQYEQYF. DNA for the CDR3: TGTGCCAGCGGCGCGGCCCAATACGAGCAGTACTTC.

The chain combines TRBV4-1 with TRBJ2-5; 7 bases fit TRBD2. Trimming cost V 1 base and J 1 base; bases outside gene matches: 6. Looked up from germline, CDR1 is MGHRA and CDR2 is YSYEKL. The length of the CDR3 is 16 residues. CDR3 in amino acids: CASSQVKRGLQETQYF. DNA for the CDR3: TGCGCCAGCAGCCAAGTAAAGCGGGGCCTCCAAGAGACCCAGTACTTC.

This chain links TRBV6-6 with TRBJ1-1; D is uncertain. V gave up 6 bases and J gave up 4 bases, with 9 bases separating them. Germline loops: CDR1 MNHNY, CDR2 SVGAGI (reference sequence). The CDR3 sequence is 12 residues long. In nucleotides, the CDR3 is TGTGCCAGCAGCCAGGAAGGCACTGAAGCTTTCTTT. Translating it yields CASSQEGTEAFF.

CDR3 DNA: TGTGCCAGCAGCAAAGAGGCAGGAGGATATCCCTCCTACGAGCAGTACTTC. This translates into CASSKEAGGYPSYEQYF. This sequence joins TRBV21-1 and TRBJ2-7; no check of the table's D call, TRBD2, against the DNA was made. TRBV21-1 is a listed pseudogene. This CDR3 contains 17 residues.

Note on this clone: The junction departs from the called germline gene at one end, perhaps through a read error. The chain has TRBV28 and TRBJ1-4; D is perhaps TRBD1 (6 bases). The CDR3 runs to 14 residues. Germline CDR1 is MDHEN and CDR2 is SYDVKM. Written as DNA, the CDR3 is TGTGCCAGCTGTTTAGGGGGGTCTAATGAAAAACTGTTTTTT. Translated: CASCLGGSNEKLFF.

This chain connects TRBV18 to TRBJ2-2; D call uncertain. Germline V gene data show CDR1 as KGHSH and CDR2 as LQKENI. This CDR3 spans 14 amino acids. V shed 3 bases and J shed 1 base, with 6 bases lying between them. CDR3 coding DNA: TGTGCCAGCTCACCTTACGAGAACACCGGGGAGCTGTTTTTT. It yields the protein CASSPYENTGELFF.

The chain uses TRBV30 and TRBJ2-7, with D perhaps matching TRBD2 (5 bases). CDR1 GTSNPN and CDR2 SVGIG come from the germline V gene (reference sequence). CDR3 length: 13 residues. V lost 0 bases to trimming and J lost 8 bases, with 14 bases between them. The CDR3 DNA reads TGTGCCTGGAGTGTATTCGAGGGTACAAAGCAGTACTTC. Its protein product is CAWSVFEGTKQYF.

The rearrangement links TRBV10-1 to TRBJ1-4; D uncertain. CDR3 length equals 13 residues. V lost 6 bases, J lost 0 bases, and 5 bases lay in between. In germline, CDR1 is WNHNN, CDR2 SYGVQD (reference sequence). Here the CDR3 DNA reads TGCGCCAGCAGCCACTCAACTAATGAAAAACTGTTTTTT. It translates to CASSHSTNEKLFF.

The V and J genes are TRBV3-1 (or the pseudogene TRBV3-2) and TRBJ2-7; D remains unclear. The CDR3 covers 13 residues. Between the trimmed V and J ends, which lost 2 bases and 7 bases, there was a span of 12 bases. Germline V lookup: CDR1 LGHDT, CDR2 YNNKEL (reference sequence). DNA of the CDR3: TGTGCCAGCAGCCAACGTGGAGCTGGAGAGCAGTACTTC. It specifies CASSQRGAGEQYF.

This chain links TRBV6-5 with TRBJ1-4, with TRBD1 as a possible D gene (5 bases). Trimming shortened V by 5 bases and J by 8 bases, and 18 bases separated the two germline ends. This CDR3 region has 15 residues. Per the germline V gene, CDR1 is MNHEY and CDR2 is SVGAGI. The CDR3 DNA reads as TGTGCCAGCAGTCTTATAACCAGCAGGGAAGAAAAACTGTTTTTT. This codes for CASSLITSREEKLFF.

This rearrangement joins TRBV12-3 or TRBV12-4 to TRBJ1-5; D is unresolved. The CDR3 loop spans 13 amino acids. Deletions cut 1 base from V and 9 bases from J, with 10 bases between. The CDR3 is CASSLDRARPQHF. The CDR3 DNA reads TGTGCCAGCAGTTTAGACCGCGCTCGGCCCCAGCATTTT.

The rearrangement joins TRBV7-2 to TRBJ1-2; D remains ambiguous. The V gene lost 5 bases and the J gene lost 3 bases, with 13 bases spanning the gap. Per germline, CDR1 SGHTA and CDR2 FQGNSA. The CDR3 contains 14 residues. The CDR3 loop is CASSTREGYYGYTF. Written as DNA, the CDR3 is TGTGCCAGCAGCACGCGGGAGGGTTACTATGGCTACACCTTC.

The chain recombines TRBV28 with TRBJ1-5, with D hard to call. Germline V gives CDR1 MDHEN, CDR2 SYDVKM. V was pared by 2 bases and J by 2 bases, with 4 bases between. The CDR3 consists of 13 residues. CDR3 loop: CASSLDRNQPQHF. In nucleotides, the CDR3 is TGTGCCAGCAGTTTAGACCGCAATCAGCCCCAGCATTTT.

The V call is TRBV28, the J call TRBJ2-1, with D unresolved. This CDR3 has 13 residues. The germline V gene has CDR1 MDHEN and CDR2 SYDVKM. The germline V and J ends were trimmed by 1 base and 9 bases, with 10 bases remaining between them. CDR3 coding DNA: TGTGCCAGCAGTTTATTGGTGGGAACTGAGCAGTTCTTC. This sequence encodes CASSLLVGTEQFF.

This clone qualifies as medium-sized (0.01 to 0.1%). The chain links TRBV5-4 to TRBJ1-2, with 7 positions matching TRBD1. The germline V gene has CDR1 SGHNT and CDR2 YYREEE (reference sequence). Losses at the gene ends were 0 bases for V and 4 bases for J; bases not matched to a gene: 6. The CDR3 covers 15 residues. CDR3 protein: CASSLAGDSLYGYTF. CDR3 DNA sequence: TGTGCCAGCAGCTTGGCTGGGGACAGCCTCTATGGCTACACCTTC.

The chain links TRBV5-1 to TRBJ1-2; tentative D call: TRBD1 (6 bases). The CDR3 spans 12 residues. Trimming left V 6 bases short and J 7 bases short, with 13 bases between. Germline-derived CDR1 and CDR2 are SGHRS and YFSETQ. The CDR3 is CASTGTGTGYTF. For the CDR3, the DNA is TGCGCCAGCACGGGAACAGGGACTGGCTACACCTTC. The whole variable domain, filled in from reference TRBV5-1 and TRBJ1-2, reads KAGVTQTPRYLIKTRGQQVTLSCSPISGHRSVSWYQQTPGQGLQFLFEYFSETQRNKGNFPGRFSGRQFSNSRSEMNVSTLELGDSALYLCASTGTGTGYTFGSGTRLTVV.

V and J are TRBV30 and TRBJ2-7; D gene uncertain. V was trimmed by 0 bases and J by 2 bases, leaving 11 bases between them. This CDR3 comprises 14 residues. CDR1 and CDR2 from the germline V gene are GTSNPN and SVGIG (reference sequence). The CDR3 loop is CAWSVLSTTYEQYF. CDR3 nucleotides: TGTGCCTGGAGTGTTTTGTCAACTACCTACGAGCAGTACTTC.

This chain connects TRBV30 to TRBJ1-1; D is uncertain. Between the trimmed V and J ends, which lost 3 bases and 2 bases, there was a span of 7 bases. CDR1 is GTSNPN and CDR2 is SVGIG in the germline V gene (reference sequence). CDR3 size: 12 residues. The chain's CDR3 is CAWRDYNTEAFF. The CDR3, as DNA: TGTGCCTGGAGGGACTATAACACTGAAGCTTTCTTT.

The chain is built from TRBV10-3 and TRBJ2-1, with D perhaps being TRBD1 or TRBD2 (6 bases each). Germline CDR1 reads ENHRY; CDR2 reads SYGVKD. The CDR3 contains 14 residues. V was pared by 4 bases and J by 4 bases, with 11 bases between. Here the CDR3 DNA reads TGTGCCATCAGTGCTGGAGGGACATACAATGAGCAGTTCTTC. This gives the protein CAISAGGTYNEQFF.

J is TRBJ1-2 and V is TRBV7-9; 7 nucleotides line up with TRBD1. Germline values: CDR1 SEHNR, CDR2 FQNEAQ (reference sequence). Losses at the gene ends were 5 bases for V and 0 bases for J; bases not matched to a gene: 6. This CDR3 contains 15 residues. As DNA, the CDR3 is TGTGCCAGCAGCATCAGCAGGGGGACTAACTATGGCTACACCTTC. This encodes CASSISRGTNYGYTF.

The rearrangement links TRBV29-1 to TRBJ1-3; 9 nucleotides agree with TRBD1. The CDR3 is 12 residues long. Germline CDR1 and CDR2: SQVTM and ANQGSEA. The J segment lost 4 bases and the V segment lost 6 bases, leaving 1 base of the junction unmatched. The CDR3 DNA reads as TGCAGCGTGGACAGGGGAGGAAACACCATATATTTT. This sequence encodes CSVDRGGNTIYF.

The rearrangement links TRBV6-2 or TRBV6-3 to TRBJ1-2; no reliable D call. The CDR3 spans 12 residues. V shed 0 bases and J shed 7 bases, with 6 bases lying between them. Germline CDR1 is MNHEY and CDR2 is SVGEGT. The CDR3 reads CASSYSRSGYTF. The CDR3 coding sequence is TGTGCCAGCAGTTACTCGAGATCTGGCTACACCTTC.

The V gene is TRBV3-1 (or the pseudogene TRBV3-2), the J gene TRBJ1-6; 7 bases align to TRBD1. CDR1 is LGHDT, CDR2 YNNKEL, per germline (reference sequence). The CDR3 spans 13 residues. With 3 bases clipped from V and 8 bases from J, the junction kept 1 base outside the gene matches. The CDR3, as DNA: TGTGCCAGCAGCCAGGGACAGCATTCACCCCTCCACTTT. Translated: CASSQGQHSPLHF.

The chain recombines TRBV10-3 with TRBJ2-3; a possible D gene is TRBD1 (7 bases). The V gene's germline CDR1 is ENHRY and CDR2 SYGVKD. Trimming shortened V by 10 bases and J by 5 bases, and 16 bases separated the two germline ends. This CDR3 is 13 amino acids long. The CDR3 sequence: CATLPQGGDTQYF. CDR3 DNA: TGTGCCACGCTACCCCAGGGGGGAGATACGCAGTATTTT.